The rows below give T cell receptor beta chains drawn from one sample of a study of cytomegalovirus exposure and HLA in healthy donors. Measured with immunoSEQ multiplex PCR; TCRdb has only the in-frame clones, and not every one. The sample has approximately 300,000 clones; approximately 80% are singletons. Sample: PBMCs. The receptors come from a girl under 10 years old in good health and CMV-seronegative. Both conserved end residues are part of each CDR3. A D gene is named only where the DNA matches it firmly. Size values are once, few and many counts, or a class for expanded clones, and some rows have none.

D | size | J | V | CDR3 | DNA
NA | NA | TRBJ1-1 | TRBV14 | CASSQDEGGTEAFF | TGTGCCAGCAGCCAAGATGAGGGTGGTACTGAAGCTTTCTTT
TRBD2 | NA | TRBJ2-1 | TRBV29-1 | CSVYSGRRSYNEQFF | TGCAGCGTATATAGCGGGAGGCGCTCCTACAATGAGCAGTTCTTC
TRBD1 | once | TRBJ2-3 | TRBV7-6 | CASRRQGGADTQYF | TGTGCCAGCAGACGACAGGGGGGGGCAGATACGCAGTATTTT
TRBD1 | NA | TRBJ1-2 | TRBV5-6 | CASSLQFRDSDGYTF | TGTGCCAGCAGCCTGCAGTTTCGGGACAGTGATGGCTACACCTTC
NA | NA | TRBJ1-1 | TRBV7-8 | CASTLPQGSITEAFF | TGTGCCAGCACCCTGCCTCAGGGGTCGATCACTGAAGCTTTCTTT
TRBD1 | NA | TRBJ1-2 | TRBV25-1 | CVKKVRRDSERYGYTF | TGTGTCAAGAAGGTGAGGCGGGACAGCGAACGGTATGGCTACACCTTC
TRBD1 | once | TRBJ1-2 | TRBV28 | CASSHGQGPGYTF | TGTGCCAGCAGTCACGGACAGGGGCCCGGCTACACCTTC
TRBD2 | once | TRBJ2-1 | TRBV29-1 | CSGNGGGASSYNEQFF | TGCAGCGGGAACGGCGGGGGGGCGAGCTCCTACAATGAGCAGTTCTTC
NA | NA | TRBJ1-1 | TRBV15 | CATSRDPTRALNTEAFF | TGTGCCACCAGCAGAGATCCCACGCGGGCCTTGAACACTGAAGCTTTCTTT
TRBD2 | once | TRBJ2-1 | TRBV7-9 | CASSLTTASGASYNEQFF | TGTGCCAGCAGCTTAACCACGGCTAGCGGGGCCTCCTACAATGAGCAGTTCTTC
NA | NA | TRBJ2-7 | TRBV6-5 | CASSPDYTGLYEQYF | TGTGCCAGCAGCCCCGACTACACAGGGCTCTACGAGCAGTACTTC
NA | NA | TRBJ2-3 | TRBV5-1 | CASSLGASSTDTQYF | TGCGCCAGCAGCTTGGGCGCGAGCAGCACAGATACGCAGTATTTT
NA | NA | TRBJ1-4 | TRBV11-2 | CASSFDGGIEKLFF | TGTGCCAGCAGCTTCGACGGGGGGATAGAAAAACTGTTTTTT
NA | few | TRBJ1-2 | TRBV27 | CASSLWGDGYGYTF | TGTGCCAGCAGTTTATGGGGGGACGGCTATGGCTACACCTTC
NA | NA | TRBJ1-4 | TRBV5-4 | CASSFRGEKLFF | TGTGCCAGCAGCTTCCGGGGGGAAAAACTGTTTTTT
TRBD1 | NA | TRBJ1-6 | TRBV19 | CASTPAGQGNSPLHF | TGTGCCAGTACCCCGGCGGGACAGGGGAATTCACCCCTCCACTTT
NA | NA | TRBJ1-5 | TRBV12-5 | CASGPGQPQHF | TGTGCTAGTGGTCCGGGTCAGCCCCAGCATTTT
NA | NA | TRBJ2-3 | TRBV21-1 | CATPPTGSTDTQYF | TGTGCCACCCCCCCGACAGGCAGCACAGATACGCAGTATTTT
NA | once | TRBJ1-2 | TRBV18 | CASSPPVRGIVGYTF | TGTGCCAGCTCACCACCGGTTAGGGGAATCGTCGGCTACACCTTC
NA | once | TRBJ2-7 | TRBV7-9 | CASTDLDSSYEQYF | TGTGCCAGCACCGATCTAGACAGCTCCTACGAGCAGTACTTC
NA | NA | TRBJ1-3 | TRBV11-2 | CASSYQNPSSGNTIYF | TGTGCCAGCAGTTACCAGAACCCAAGCTCTGGAAACACCATATATTTT
NA | once | TRBJ1-2 | TRBV6-1 | CASSEAAGHYGYTF | TGTGCCAGCAGTGAAGCAGCAGGGCACTATGGCTACACCTTC
NA | NA | TRBJ2-7 | TRBV10-1 | CASSESGSTSEQYF | TGCGCCAGCAGTGAGTCGGGGAGTACTAGCGAGCAGTACTTC
TRBD2 | few | TRBJ2-2 | TRBV4-2 | CASSRNVLAGGQANTGELFF | TGTGCCAGCAGCAGAAACGTCCTAGCGGGGGGCCAAGCGAACACCGGGGAGCTGTTTTTT
NA | NA | TRBJ2-2 | TRBV5-1 | CASSLAPVPGELFF | TGCGCCAGCAGCTTGGCCCCGGTCCCCGGGGAGCTGTTTTTT
NA | NA | TRBJ2-2 | TRBV18 | CASSPRVQGDKPIGELFF | TGTGCCAGCTCACCAAGGGTACAGGGCGACAAACCGATCGGGGAGCTGTTTTTT
TRBD1 | few | TRBJ2-7 | TRBV4-2 | CASSQTPGQGSYEQYF | TGTGCCAGCAGCCAGACTCCGGGACAGGGGTCCTACGAGCAGTACTTC
TRBD2 | NA | TRBJ2-1 | TRBV7-3 | CASSLWAGGGNNEQFF | TGTGCCAGCAGCTTATGGGCGGGAGGAGGGAACAATGAGCAGTTCTTC
NA | NA | TRBJ2-7 | TRBV2 | CASDLQRSYEQYF | TGTGCCAGCGATCTGCAGCGGAGCTACGAGCAGTACTTC
NA | NA | TRBJ1-1 | TRBV6-5 | CASSYSRDLNTEAFF | TGTGCCAGCAGTTACTCCAGGGACTTGAACACTGAAGCTTTCTTT
NA | NA | TRBJ2-3 | TRBV14 | CASSPQTADTQYF | TGTGCCAGCAGCCCCCAGACAGCAGATACGCAGTATTTT
TRBD1 | NA | TRBJ2-3 | TRBV19 | CASSFTGVVKDTQYF | TGTGCCAGTAGTTTCACAGGGGTGGTGAAAGATACGCAGTATTTT
TRBD1 | NA | TRBJ1-1 | TRBV2 | CASILDRGAEAFF | TGTGCCAGCATCCTAGACAGGGGCGCTGAAGCTTTCTTT
TRBD1 | NA | TRBJ2-1 | TRBV6-6 | CAISTGGNEQFF | TGTGCCATTTCGACAGGGGGCAATGAGCAGTTCTTC
TRBD2 | NA | TRBJ2-1 | TRBV30 | CAWSVGTTPPYNEQFF | TGTGCCTGGAGTGTAGGGACTACCCCCCCCTACAATGAGCAGTTCTTC
NA | few | TRBJ1-2 | TRBV2 | CASSEQGYGYTF | TGTGCCAGCAGTGAACAGGGCTATGGCTACACCTTC
TRBD1 | NA | TRBJ2-2 | TRBV2 | CAHASPGQGMTGELFF | TGTGCCCACGCTTCCCCGGGACAGGGAATGACCGGGGAGCTGTTTTTT
NA | NA | TRBJ2-2 | TRBV27 | CASSVAYRDTGELFF | TGTGCCAGCAGTGTCGCCTACAGGGACACCGGGGAGCTGTTTTTT
TRBD1 | NA | TRBJ1-2 | TRBV6-1 | CASSFQDRDGYTF | TGTGCCAGCAGTTTTCAAGACAGGGATGGCTACACCTTC
NA | NA | TRBJ1-2 | TRBV2 | CASSRTRYGYTF | TGTGCCAGCAGTCGGACACGCTATGGCTACACCTTC
NA | NA | TRBJ2-1 | TRBV2 | CASGYYPSNEQFF | TGTGCCAGCGGATACTACCCCAGCAATGAGCAGTTCTTC
TRBD2 | NA | TRBJ2-1 | TRBV7-2 | CASSPSGADNEQFF | TGTGCCAGCAGCCCAAGCGGGGCGGACAATGAGCAGTTCTTC